This entry is about one TCR beta chain. The antigen is unknown. The data belong to a study of T cell responses to AZD1222 COVID-19 vaccine. Study-wide results and caveats: Clonal diversity was possibly underestimated, and the donors were mostly white British, with more females. After two AZD1222 doses, spike-specific TCR breadth and depth rose versus day 0.

Produced via immunoSEQ multiplex PCR; TCRdb's table is partial and in-frame only. The repertoire holds 95,000 to 120,000 clones, with approximately 88% as singletons. Trimming shortened V by 5 bases and J by 3 bases, and 20 bases separated the two germline ends. Germline V gene data show CDR1 as MNHEY and CDR2 as SVGEGT. The CDR3 covers 16 residues. The chain couples TRBV6-2 or TRBV6-3 to TRBJ2-7; D assignment may be TRBD1 or TRBD2 (5 bases each). The receptor was isolated from an adult who received the AZD1222 COVID-19 vaccine. Sequenced material: peripheral blood, taken 28 days after the second AZD1222 dose. In DNA form, the CDR3 reads TGTGCCAGCAGTCAGGATTCGACAAGTGGGGGCTACGAGCAGTACTTC. It yields the protein CASSQDSTSGGYEQYF.